Below are 4 T cell receptor beta chains sequenced from a single sample in a study of cytomegalovirus exposure and HLA in healthy donors (dated 2017 in TCRdb). Library preparation used the immunoSEQ multiplex PCR assay. For the multiplex PCR, a mixture combining 60 forward primers for TCR Vbeta segments and 13 reverse primers for TCR Jbeta segments was used. The source is immuneACCESS, and TCRdb retained only in-frame sequences with V and J called. Part of the clones is not carried over; for the studies checked, unresolved V genes explain less than half of this, and the remainder is unexplained. This sample has 100,000 to 150,000 clones in its table, and around four fifths of those were observed once. About 2.1% of the sample is held by the ten biggest clonotypes. Sequenced input: PBMCs. The receptors shown here come from a woman aged 40 to 50 in good health and CMV-seropositive.

CDR3 sequence (DNA): TGTGCCAGTAGTAACGAGCCGGGAGACACCGGGGAGCTGTTTTTT. It is translated as CASSNEPGDTGELFF. V usage is TRBV19 and J usage is TRBJ2-2; D possibly corresponds to TRBD2 (6 bases). This CDR3 is built from 15 residues. Germline V gives CDR1 LNHDA, CDR2 SQIVND (reference sequence). Trimming took off 4 bases at V and 3 bases at J, with 12 bases between the two ends.

CDR3 residues: CASTPTGYYGYTF. In DNA, the CDR3 is TGTGCCAGCACCCCGACAGGGTACTATGGCTACACCTTC. The rearrangement uses TRBV6-5 and TRBJ1-2; 7 positions agree with TRBD1. V dropped 7 bases and J dropped 3; count of bases not matched to a gene: 5. The CDR3 covers 13 residues. Looked up from germline, CDR1 is MNHEY and CDR2 is SVGAGI.

This clone was found once. The chain uses TRBV5-1 and TRBJ2-7; possibly TRBD2 for D (5 bases). The V and J ends lost 4 bases and 1 base respectively, with 15 bases between them. The CDR3 is 15 residues long. Germline V CDR1 and CDR2: SGHRS, YFSETQ. In DNA form, the CDR3 reads TGCGCCAGCAGCCTCACCGAGCCGGGGTCCTACGAGCAGTACTTC. The encoded protein is CASSLTEPGSYEQYF.

The chain recombines TRBV11-2 with TRBJ1-1; a possible D gene is TRBD1 (5 bases). Trimming cost V 7 bases and J 7 bases, with 25 bases left between them. CDR1 and CDR2 (germline): SGHAT, FQNNGV. This CDR3 contains 16 residues. CDR3 loop: CASTRIPQQDIIEAFF. CDR3 coding DNA: TGTGCCAGCACCCGAATACCCCAACAGGACATAATTGAAGCTTTCTTT.